One and the same sample provided the 14 T cell receptor beta chains below, sequenced in a study of shared clonotypes between healthy human individuals (dated by TCRdb to 2018 to 2020). The receptor library was made with the immunoSEQ multiplex PCR assay. TCRdb mirrors the immuneACCESS table, restricted to in-frame sequences. Some clones are absent from its copies; in checked studies, under half trace to an unresolved V gene, and the reason for the others is unknown. The sample data list 1.5 million to 2.5 million clones, and about 95% of these were observed just once. The ten largest clonotypes hold approximately 1.2% of the sample. For the CD8 naive samples, CD45RO-negative cells were positively selected for CCR7, yielding a CD45RA+CCR7+ population from which TemRA cells were excluded. The sequenced material came from naive CD8+ T cells sorted from blood. The label giving this sample's cell subset or site can be read as: CD45RA+CCR7+. These receptor sequences come from a man younger than 35 in good health.

The chain has TRBV20-1 and TRBJ1-1, with D hard to call. The CDR3 loop spans 11 amino acids. The germline gives CDR1 DFQATT, CDR2 SNEGSKA (reference sequence). V lost 6 bases to trimming and J lost 6 bases, with 11 bases between them. The CDR3 loop is CSAPNGPEAFF. CDR3 coding DNA: TGCAGTGCACCCAACGGGCCTGAAGCTTTCTTT.

The V call is TRBV27, the J call TRBJ1-5, with D maybe TRBD1 (5 bases). This CDR3 is 15 amino acids long. Trimming stripped 7 bases from V and 1 base from J, with 14 bases between. Germline V CDR1 and CDR2: MNHEY, SMNVEV (reference sequence). CDR3 loop: CASTPYQGSNQPQHF. In DNA form, the CDR3 reads TGTGCCAGCACCCCTTACCAGGGCAGCAATCAGCCCCAGCATTTT.

This chain joins TRBV6-5 and TRBJ2-3; 10 bases map to TRBD1. The CDR3 consists of 14 residues. Germline CDR1 is MNHEY and CDR2 is SVGAGI. After removal of 8 bases from V and 3 bases from J, the junction contained 5 bases not matched to a gene. CDR3 residues: CASGGTGVTDTQYF. CDR3 in DNA: TGTGCCAGCGGCGGGACAGGGGTGACAGATACGCAGTATTTT.

The V call is TRBV27, the J call TRBJ2-1, with D possibly called TRBD1 or TRBD2 (5 bases each). Germline assignment: CDR1 MNHEY and CDR2 SMNVEV (reference sequence). The CDR3 extends over 16 amino acids. V dropped 6 bases and J dropped 1 base, with 16 bases sitting between them. The CDR3 coding sequence is TGTGCCAGCAGCCCCTCCCGGGGCGAGTCCTACAATGAGCAGTTCTTC. Translating gives CASSPSRGESYNEQFF.

This chain connects TRBV19 to TRBJ2-1, with D possibly TRBD2 on 5 matching bases. This CDR3 has 19 amino acids. V was shortened by 5 bases and J by 10 bases, with 33 bases between the two germline ends. CDR1 and CDR2 (germline): LNHDA, SQIVND (reference sequence). The CDR3 DNA follows: TGTGCCAGTAGTTCTGACGGGGTCCTCCAGATCCCCGGCATCTGGGAGCAGTTCTTC. Protein: CASSSDGVLQIPGIWEQFF. Complete variable domain (other parts from reference TRBV19 and TRBJ2-1): DGGITQSPKYLFRKEGQNVTLSCEQNLNHDAMYWYRQDPGQGLRLIYYSQIVNDFQKGDIAEGYSVSREKKESFPLTVTSAQKNPTAFYLCASSSDGVLQIPGIWEQFFGPGTRLTVL.

This sequence joins TRBV9 and TRBJ1-4, with no clear D. CDR1 SGDLS and CDR2 YYNGEE come from the germline V gene. This CDR3 is 15 amino acids long. V lost 0 bases to trimming and J lost 4 bases, with 10 bases between them. The CDR3 region is CASSVGRAGNEKLFF. CDR3 bases: TGTGCCAGCAGCGTAGGGAGGGCCGGTAATGAAAAACTGTTTTTT.

To note about this clone: This same CDR3 is encoded by further DNA sequences in the sample. The chain links TRBV7-9 to TRBJ1-1; 7 nucleotides agree with TRBD1. CDR3 length: 15 residues. V shed 1 base and J 1 base; nucleotides not matched to a gene: 3. The germline CDR1 and CDR2 sequences are SEHNR and FQNEAQ (reference sequence). The CDR3 region has the DNA TGTGCCAGCAGCTTAGTTGACAGGGAGAACACTGAAGCTTTCTTT. This codes for CASSLVDRENTEAFF.

The rearrangement links TRBV7-3 to TRBJ2-2, with TRBD2 identical over 8 bases. CDR1 is SGHTA, CDR2 FQGTGA, per germline. CDR3 size: 17 residues. Trimming removed 0 bases from V and 1 base from J; junction bases left unmatched: 4. CDR3 residues: CASSLTSGVLNTGELFF. CDR3 DNA sequence: TGTGCCAGCAGCTTAACTAGCGGGGTGCTGAACACCGGGGAGCTGTTTTTT.

The chain uses TRBV13 and TRBJ2-5, with 8 bases identical to TRBD2. This CDR3 has 16 amino acids. The junction had 9 bases not matched to a gene; V was cut back by 1 base and J by 5 bases. Germline V CDR1 and CDR2: PRHDT, FYEKMQ (reference sequence). This CDR3 is CASSLAVSGRYETQYF. CDR3 in DNA: TGTGCCAGCAGCTTAGCCGTGAGCGGGAGATATGAGACCCAGTACTTC.

The chain uses TRBV29-1 and TRBJ2-3; TRBD2 might be the D (5 bases). Germline V gene lookup returns CDR1 SQVTM and CDR2 ANQGSEA. V dropped 6 bases and J dropped 0 bases, with 10 bases sitting between them. This CDR3 comprises 13 residues. CDR3: CSVGRTSTDTQYF. CDR3 nucleotides: TGCAGCGTCGGAAGGACTAGCACAGATACGCAGTATTTT.

The V and J genes are TRBV5-1 and TRBJ2-1, with TRBD1 matching 8 bases. This CDR3 spans 15 amino acids. Trimming at V came to 3 bases and at J to 3 bases, leaving 5 bases not matched to a gene. CDR1 is SGHRS and CDR2 is YFSETQ in the germline V gene. The CDR3 loop is CASSSSGTGYNEQFF. CDR3 nucleotides: TGCGCCAGCAGCTCGTCCGGGACAGGCTACAATGAGCAGTTCTTC.

The chain employs TRBV7-9 and TRBJ2-3, with 10 bases matching TRBD1. V lost 0 bases, J lost 6 bases, and 9 bases stayed unmatched. The CDR3 totals 17 residues. From germline, CDR1 is SEHNR and CDR2 FQNEAQ (reference sequence). The CDR3 sequence is CASSLAARQGAWDTQYF. The CDR3 DNA sequence: TGTGCCAGCAGCTTAGCGGCGCGACAGGGGGCTTGGGATACGCAGTATTTT.

The chain has TRBV11-3 and TRBJ2-1; 7 nucleotides line up with TRBD2. This CDR3 spans 14 amino acids. The ends lost 5 bases at V and 7 bases at J; junction bases unmatched: 8. Germline assignment: CDR1 SGHNT and CDR2 YENEEA. The CDR3, as DNA: TGTGCCAGCAGCCCCGGGGTGGGGGGGAATGAGCAGTTCTTC. Protein: CASSPGVGGNEQFF.

The rearrangement uses TRBV29-1 and TRBJ2-7; D is possibly TRBD1 or TRBD2 (5 bases each). The CDR3 loop spans 13 amino acids. Germline V gene lookup returns CDR1 SQVTM and CDR2 ANQGSEA. Trimming shortened V by 7 bases and J by 0 bases, and 13 bases separated the two germline ends. The CDR3 here is CSGRDGSSYEQYF. Here the CDR3 DNA reads TGCAGCGGACGGGACGGATCCTCCTACGAGCAGTACTTC.